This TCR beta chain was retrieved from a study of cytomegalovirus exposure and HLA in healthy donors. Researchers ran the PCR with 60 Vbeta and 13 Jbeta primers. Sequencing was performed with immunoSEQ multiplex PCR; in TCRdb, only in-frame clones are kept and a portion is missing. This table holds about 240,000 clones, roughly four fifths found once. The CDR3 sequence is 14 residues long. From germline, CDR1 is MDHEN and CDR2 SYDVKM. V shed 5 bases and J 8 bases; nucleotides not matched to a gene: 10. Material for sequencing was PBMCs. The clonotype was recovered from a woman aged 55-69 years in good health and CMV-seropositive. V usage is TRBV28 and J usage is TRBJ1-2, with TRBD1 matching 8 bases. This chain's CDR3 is CASSTPTGVGGYTF. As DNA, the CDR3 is TGTGCCAGCAGTACCCCGACAGGGGTGGGCGGCTACACCTTC.